Described below is a single T cell receptor (beta chain) sequence and its context. Antigen specificity is unknown. The source of the sample is a study of early T cells in non-severe SARS-CoV-2 infection. Study results and limitations: Sequences matched to VDJdb favored anti-spike CD8 responses, while private and CD4 specificities were missed.

V gave up 2 bases and J gave up 4 bases; unmatched junction bases: 10. This CDR3 spans 16 amino acids. The germline V gene encodes CDR1 SGHTA and CDR2 FQGNSA. Attached unique molecular identifiers marked individual cDNA molecules. TCRdb re-analysed the 5' RACE reads in MiXCR, keeping a single row per CDR3 protein. The sample records about 130,000 distinct CDR3 sequences, more than 12% being singletons. The clonotype originates from an adult who was a healthcare worker with PCR-confirmed SARS-CoV-2 infection or an uninfected control (not recorded which). The sequencing sample was made of whole blood. The chain has TRBV7-2 and TRBJ1-2; 7 nucleotides match TRBD1. CDR3 loop: CASSLPGGGGSYGYTF. CDR3 sequence (DNA): TGTGCCAGCAGCTTACCCGGAGGGGGCGGGAGCTATGGCTACACCTTC.